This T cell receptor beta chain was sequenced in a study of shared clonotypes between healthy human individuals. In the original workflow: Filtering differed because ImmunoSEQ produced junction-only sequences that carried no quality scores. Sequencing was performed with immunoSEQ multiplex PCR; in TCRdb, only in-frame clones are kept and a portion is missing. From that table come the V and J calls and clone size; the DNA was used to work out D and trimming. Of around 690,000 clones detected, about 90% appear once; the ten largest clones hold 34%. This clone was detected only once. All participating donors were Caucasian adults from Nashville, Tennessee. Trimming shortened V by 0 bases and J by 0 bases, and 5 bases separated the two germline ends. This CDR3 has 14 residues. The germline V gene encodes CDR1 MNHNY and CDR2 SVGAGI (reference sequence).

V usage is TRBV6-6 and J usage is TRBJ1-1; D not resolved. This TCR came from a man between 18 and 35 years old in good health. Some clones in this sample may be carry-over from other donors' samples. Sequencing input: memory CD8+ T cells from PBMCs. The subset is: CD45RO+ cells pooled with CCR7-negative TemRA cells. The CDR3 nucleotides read TGTGCCAGCAGTTACTCGAGGGTGAACACTGAAGCTTTCTTT. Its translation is CASSYSRVNTEAFF.